A selection of T cell receptor beta chains follows, all from one sample in a study of blood T cell repertoires in COVID-19. Only in-frame clones appear in the TCRdb table, and some are missing; sequencing was by immunoSEQ multiplex PCR. Of 150,000 to 200,000 clones listed, approximately 86% are singletons. The specimen sequenced was peripheral blood. These receptors originate from a woman older than 75 with acute or convalescent COVID-19. CDR3s include the opening cysteine and the closing phenylalanine or tryptophan. D genes are given only for firm matches. The size of a clone is reported for some rows only, either as once, few or many, or as a class for expanded clones.

CDR3nt: TGTGCCAGCAGCTTAGTTGGGACAGGGGACGAAAAACTGTTTTTT; CDR3aa: CASSLVGTGDEKLFF; j_gene: TRBJ1-4; abundance: -; v_gene: TRBV7-9; d_gene: TRBD1
CDR3nt: TGTGCCAGCAGCTTATCGGCGGGACAAGAGACCCAGTACTTC; CDR3aa: CASSLSAGQETQYF; j_gene: TRBJ2-5; abundance: -; v_gene: TRBV7-3; d_gene: -
CDR3nt: TGTGCCAGCAGCTTAGGTGCGGGACGGAACTATGGCTACACCTTC; CDR3aa: CASSLGAGRNYGYTF; j_gene: TRBJ1-2; abundance: -; v_gene: TRBV7-9; d_gene: -
CDR3nt: TGCAGCGTTGCTGTAACTCTGGTCACGGCTAACTATGGCTACACCTTC; CDR3aa: CSVAVTLVTANYGYTF; j_gene: TRBJ1-2; abundance: -; v_gene: TRBV29-1; d_gene: -
CDR3nt: TGTGCCAGTAGTGGCCCCCTGCCGGGTGGCTACACCTTC; CDR3aa: CASSGPLPGGYTF; j_gene: TRBJ1-2; abundance: -; v_gene: TRBV19; d_gene: -
CDR3nt: TGTGCCAGCTCACGGGAAAGCGGGAACACTGAAGCTTTCTTT; CDR3aa: CASSRESGNTEAFF; j_gene: TRBJ1-1; abundance: -; v_gene: TRBV18; d_gene: -
CDR3nt: TGTGCCAGCAGTGCGCACACCCCGGGACTAGATACGCAGTATTTT; CDR3aa: CASSAHTPGLDTQYF; j_gene: TRBJ2-3; abundance: -; v_gene: TRBV6-6; d_gene: -
CDR3nt: TGTGCCAGCAGTAAAAGACAGAACACTGAAGCTTTCTTT; CDR3aa: CASSKRQNTEAFF; j_gene: TRBJ1-1; abundance: -; v_gene: TRBV2; d_gene: -
CDR3nt: TGCAGTGCTAGTGGGCCAGGAAACACCATATATTTT; CDR3aa: CSASGPGNTIYF; j_gene: TRBJ1-3; abundance: -; v_gene: TRBV20-1; d_gene: -
CDR3nt: TGTGCCAGCAGCATCTCCTACAGGATCCCCTACGAGCAGTACTTC; CDR3aa: CASSISYRIPYEQYF; j_gene: TRBJ2-7; abundance: -; v_gene: TRBV21-1; d_gene: -
CDR3nt: TGTGCCAGCAGGACTACGGGTAGAGATGGCTACACCTTC; CDR3aa: CASRTTGRDGYTF; j_gene: TRBJ1-2; abundance: -; v_gene: TRBV6-5; d_gene: -
CDR3nt: TGTGCCAGCAGTTACCCTGCGGGCTACACCTTC; CDR3aa: CASSYPAGYTF; j_gene: TRBJ1-2; abundance: few; v_gene: TRBV6-2/TRBV6-3; d_gene: -
CDR3nt: TGTGCCAGCAAAGGGACAGGGGGAGGAACTGAAGCTTTCTTT; CDR3aa: CASKGTGGGTEAFF; j_gene: TRBJ1-1; abundance: -; v_gene: TRBV27; d_gene: TRBD1
CDR3nt: TGTGCCAGCAGAACAGGGCGGAACACTGAAGCTTTCTTT; CDR3aa: CASRTGRNTEAFF; j_gene: TRBJ1-1; abundance: once; v_gene: TRBV6-6; d_gene: -
CDR3nt: TGTGCCAGCAGCTCCCTCTCCTACGAGCAGTACTTC; CDR3aa: CASSSLSYEQYF; j_gene: TRBJ2-7; abundance: -; v_gene: TRBV7-2; d_gene: -
CDR3nt: TGCAGCGTTGGCGACAGGGGTGACTATGGCTACACCTTC; CDR3aa: CSVGDRGDYGYTF; j_gene: TRBJ1-2; abundance: -; v_gene: TRBV29-1; d_gene: TRBD1
CDR3nt: TGTGCCAGCAGCCTCTCTACTAGCGGGGGCGGGGAGACCCAGTACTTC; CDR3aa: CASSLSTSGGGETQYF; j_gene: TRBJ2-5; abundance: -; v_gene: TRBV11-2; d_gene: TRBD2
CDR3nt: TGTGCCTTTTCCCCCGGGACAGGGTTGTACGAGCAGTACTTC; CDR3aa: CAFSPGTGLYEQYF; j_gene: TRBJ2-7; abundance: once; v_gene: TRBV24-1; d_gene: TRBD1
CDR3nt: TGTGCCTGGAGCCGGGACAGTAAAAAGCCCCAGCATTTT; CDR3aa: CAWSRDSKKPQHF; j_gene: TRBJ1-5; abundance: -; v_gene: TRBV30; d_gene: TRBD1
CDR3nt: TGTGCCACCAGTGACCCTACCTACAATGAGCAGTTCTTC; CDR3aa: CATSDPTYNEQFF; j_gene: TRBJ2-1; abundance: -; v_gene: TRBV24-1; d_gene: -
CDR3nt: TGCAGCGTTGGTAAGGCTAGTGGCACAGATACGCAGTATTTT; CDR3aa: CSVGKASGTDTQYF; j_gene: TRBJ2-3; abundance: once; v_gene: TRBV29-1; d_gene: -
CDR3nt: TGTGCCAGTAGTATAGTTAGCGGGAATTACAATGAGCAGTTCTTC; CDR3aa: CASSIVSGNYNEQFF; j_gene: TRBJ2-1; abundance: -; v_gene: TRBV19; d_gene: TRBD2
CDR3nt: TGCGCCAGCAGTGAGTCGGGACAGGGGCTTACGGAGCAGTACTTC; CDR3aa: CASSESGQGLTEQYF; j_gene: TRBJ2-7; abundance: -; v_gene: TRBV10-1; d_gene: TRBD1
CDR3nt: TGTGCCAGCGGGACAGGGACCTACGAGCAGTACTTC; CDR3aa: CASGTGTYEQYF; j_gene: TRBJ2-7; abundance: -; v_gene: TRBV6-6; d_gene: TRBD1
CDR3nt: TGTGCCAGCAGTGACGGTGCAGACAGGGCTACAGGAAAACTGTTTTTT; CDR3aa: CASSDGADRATGKLFF; j_gene: TRBJ1-4; abundance: -; v_gene: TRBV2; d_gene: TRBD1
CDR3nt: TGCAGTGCTAGTGCGACAGGGGGGACATCTGGGGCCAACGTCCTGACTTTC; CDR3aa: CSASATGGTSGANVLTF; j_gene: TRBJ2-6; abundance: -; v_gene: TRBV20-1; d_gene: TRBD1
CDR3nt: TGTGCCAGCAGCGGGGGCCGGGCAAGCAATCAGCCCCAGCATTTT; CDR3aa: CASSGGRASNQPQHF; j_gene: TRBJ1-5; abundance: -; v_gene: TRBV7-2; d_gene: -
CDR3nt: TGTGCCAGCAGCCAAGATTCCCCTAGCGACCCGGGGGAGCAGTTCTTC; CDR3aa: CASSQDSPSDPGEQFF; j_gene: TRBJ2-1; abundance: -; v_gene: TRBV4-2; d_gene: -
CDR3nt: TGTGCCAGCAGTTTCGGTCTATTCCAGTACTTC; CDR3aa: CASSFGLFQYF; j_gene: TRBJ2-5; abundance: once; v_gene: TRBV11-2; d_gene: -
CDR3nt: TGTGCCAGTAGTATGGGACAGGGGTATGGCTACACCTTC; CDR3aa: CASSMGQGYGYTF; j_gene: TRBJ1-2; abundance: -; v_gene: TRBV19; d_gene: TRBD1
CDR3nt: TGTGCCAGCAGCCCGGCAGAACAGTATGGCTACACCTTC; CDR3aa: CASSPAEQYGYTF; j_gene: TRBJ1-2; abundance: -; v_gene: TRBV7-2; d_gene: -
CDR3nt: TGTGCCAGCAGACACCCGTACACAGATACGCAGTATTTT; CDR3aa: CASRHPYTDTQYF; j_gene: TRBJ2-3; abundance: -; v_gene: TRBV27; d_gene: -
CDR3nt: TGTGCCAGCAGTTACTCGAGGCGGGGTTTGAAACTGTTTTTT; CDR3aa: CASSYSRRGLKLFF; j_gene: TRBJ1-4; abundance: -; v_gene: TRBV6-6; d_gene: -
CDR3nt: TGTGCCATCAGTGAGGGGGACAGGGCCCCTCCCGCAGAAGCTTTCTTT; CDR3aa: CAISEGDRAPPAEAFF; j_gene: TRBJ1-1; abundance: -; v_gene: TRBV10-3; d_gene: TRBD1
CDR3nt: TGTGCCAGCAGTTACAGAGGTCAGGGGAGAGATACGCAGTATTTT; CDR3aa: CASSYRGQGRDTQYF; j_gene: TRBJ2-3; abundance: once; v_gene: TRBV6-5; d_gene: -
CDR3nt: TGTGCCAGCTCAATGGTCAGTTCCTACAATGAGCAGTTCTTC; CDR3aa: CASSMVSSYNEQFF; j_gene: TRBJ2-1; abundance: -; v_gene: TRBV18; d_gene: -
CDR3nt: TGTGCTAGTGGTCGGTCCGGACAGGGCGAAACTGAAGCTTTCTTT; CDR3aa: CASGRSGQGETEAFF; j_gene: TRBJ1-1; abundance: -; v_gene: TRBV12-5; d_gene: TRBD1
CDR3nt: TGCGCCAGCAGCTTGGCCCCAGGGGTCGAGCAGTACTTC; CDR3aa: CASSLAPGVEQYF; j_gene: TRBJ2-7; abundance: -; v_gene: TRBV5-1; d_gene: -
CDR3nt: TGTGCCATCGGACAGATCAATCAGCCCCAGCATTTT; CDR3aa: CAIGQINQPQHF; j_gene: TRBJ1-5; abundance: -; v_gene: TRBV10-3; d_gene: -
CDR3nt: TGTGCCAGCAGCGTAGAGACAGGGGGCTTCAATGAGCAGTTCTTC; CDR3aa: CASSVETGGFNEQFF; j_gene: TRBJ2-1; abundance: few; v_gene: TRBV9; d_gene: TRBD1
CDR3nt: TGCGCCAGCAGCCCCCAGGTGTCGGATGAGCAGTTCTTC; CDR3aa: CASSPQVSDEQFF; j_gene: TRBJ2-1; abundance: -; v_gene: TRBV4-1; d_gene: -